This is a list of T cell receptor beta chains from one sample in a study of T and B cells in COVID-19 patients. TCRdb reprocessed the multiplex PCR reads with MiXCR, giving one entry per CDR3 protein. Of 15,000 to 20,000 distinct CDR3 sequences listed, just over 35% were seen once; the top ten hold about 15%. The specimen sequenced was blood. These receptors originate from a human donor with active COVID-19. The conserved cysteine and the conserved F or W are not part of the CDR3 here. Only part of the rows carry a size: once, few, many, or a class if the clone is expanded.

V gene	clone size	J gene	CDR3 protein
TRBV15	medium-sized	TRBJ2-6	ATSSVRLSGANVLT
TRBV20-1	few	TRBJ2-1	SASGGSLNEQF
TRBV27	many	TRBJ2-7	ASGRVPSYEQY
TRBV5-6	medium-sized	TRBJ1-2	ASMIESYGYT
TRBV6-2/TRBV6-3	-	TRBJ2-5	ASSRVGKTQY
TRBV6-5	-	TRBJ1-1	ASSRTVAVMNTEAF
TRBV20-1	-	TRBJ2-1	SARDRNGWGVSYNEQF
TRBV19	-	TRBJ1-1	ASSIDGEGDTEAF
TRBV6-6	-	TRBJ1-4	ASKSGTGGSTNEKLF
TRBV7-2	-	TRBJ2-5	ASSFGRVETQY
TRBV19	medium-sized	TRBJ2-2	ASSMQGVGELF
TRBV6-5	few	TRBJ2-6	ASSWTGNRGANVLT
TRBV6-5	few	TRBJ2-1	ASSRSSGGAGNEQF
TRBV6-6	few	TRBJ2-7	ASTRTGGASGD
TRBV6-4	-	TRBJ2-2	ASSSGSGHTGELF
TRBV19	few	TRBJ1-1	ASSPQLGDTEAF
TRBV15	-	TRBJ2-3	ATSRDRGSTDTQY
TRBV5-6	medium-sized	TRBJ1-6	ASSLRTVRARNSPLH
TRBV20-1	-	TRBJ2-3	SARTSGGAADTQY
TRBV12-3/TRBV12-4	-	TRBJ1-5	ASSSLTGGQPQH
TRBV7-6	few	TRBJ2-2	ASNDDRSPTGELF
TRBV5-6	few	TRBJ2-3	ASSWGLGTDTQY
TRBV29-1	medium-sized	TRBJ1-1	SATRDVNTEAF
TRBV6-1	-	TRBJ2-2	ASTSLTVNTGELF
TRBV10-3	-	TRBJ2-2	AISASTSGASLGELF
TRBV7-6	few	TRBJ2-5	ASSPRAGGQETQY
TRBV10-3	-	TRBJ2-3	AISVTAGGQSTDTQY
TRBV12-3/TRBV12-4	few	TRBJ1-4	ASSMTAFNEKLF
TRBV10-3	-	TRBJ2-3	AISETWGDTSTDTQY
TRBV19	few	TRBJ1-2	ASSPGPWGDYGYT
TRBV29-1	few	TRBJ1-3	SVSTGWENTIY
TRBV10-3	-	TRBJ1-1	AISETGTEAF
TRBV5-1	once	TRBJ1-1	ASSPGQFMNTEAF